This T cell receptor (beta chain) stems from a study of blood T cells in healthy people across ages. Points from the study as a whole: The long-lived group displayed more naive CD4+ cells, plus higher diversity, than the aged donors did.

This clonotype was found a few times. Its cognate antigen is unknown. CDR3 length: 15 amino acids. Germline CDR1 is SGHKS and CDR2 is YYEKEE (reference sequence). Trimming removed 0 bases at V and 2 bases at J, with 9 bases between. With a J-beta primer mix and a sample-barcoded 5' primer, a second PCR ran about 6 to 11 cycles. Per-sample output comprised a minimum of 3 million paired-end reads containing CDR3. TCRdb reprocessed the 5' RACE reads via MiXCR and lists one record per CDR3 protein. The profile covers some 290,000 distinct CDR3 sequences, with roughly 27% appearing a single time and approximately 28% taken by the ten largest. Approximately 9.2 milliliters was the volume of peripheral blood drawn from each donor.

The sequence came from a woman between 65 and 79 years old in good health. The chain is built from TRBV5-5 and TRBJ1-5; TRBD1 might be the D (5 bases). The source material was blood. CDR3 sequence (DNA): TGTGCCAGCAGCTTGGATGGGGCGGGCAATCAGCCCCAGCATTTT. Its translation is CASSLDGAGNQPQHF.